This T cell receptor (beta chain) was sequenced for a study of T cells in Graves' hyperthyroidism and ophthalmopathy. When ophthalmopathy did not progress within 18 months, Graves' hyperthyroidism was considered stable. This clonotype was counted many times. What was amplified from RNA transcripts were TCR beta CDR3 regions. HTBI primers were used for first-round RT-PCR of the TCR CDR3. TCRdb reprocessed the multiplex PCR reads with MiXCR, giving one entry per CDR3 protein. Counted here are more than 300,000 distinct CDR3 sequences, around 14% occurring once; the ten biggest clones make up 20% to 25%. This receptor was identified in a woman in her 30s with Graves' hyperthyroidism. Sequencing was carried out using blood.

CDR3 residues: CASSISATGMRSYEQYF. Here the CDR3 DNA reads TGTGCCAGTAGTATTTCCGCCACAGGGATGCGCTCCTACGAGCAGTACTTC. V is TRBV19 and J is TRBJ2-7; D might be TRBD1 (6 bases). Germline V lookup: CDR1 LNHDA, CDR2 SQIVND (reference sequence). The CDR3 sequence is 17 residues long. V lost 3 bases to trimming and J lost 0 bases, with 18 bases between them.